A selection of T cell receptor beta chains follows, all from one sample in a study of blood T cells in healthy people across ages. TCRdb itself ran the 5' RACE reads through MiXCR, one entry per CDR3 protein. The profile shows more than 700,000 distinct CDR3 sequences, 53% of them singletons. Sequences were obtained from blood. The receptors were gathered from a man older than 75 in good health. Each CDR3 is given with its conserved first and last residue. The D gene is left open where the match is weak. Size tells how often a clone was seen (once, few, many) or the class of an expanded clone, and some rows leave it out.

d_gene	j_gene	v_gene	abundance	CDR3aa	CDR3nt
TRBD1	TRBJ2-5	TRBV28	few	CASSIPGQGLETQYF	TGTGCCAGCAGCATCCCGGGACAGGGTTTAGAGACCCAGTACTTC
.	TRBJ2-2	TRBV7-3	.	CASHPTGNGELFF	TGTGCCAGCCACCCGACGGGGAACGGGGAGCTGTTTTTT
TRBD1	TRBJ1-4	TRBV4-1	few	CASSQPYRGPNEKLFF	TGCGCCAGCAGCCAACCTTACAGGGGGCCTAATGAAAAACTGTTTTTT
TRBD2	TRBJ2-7	TRBV20-1	.	CSANVPSGRSYEQYF	TGCAGTGCTAATGTCCCTAGCGGGAGATCCTACGAGCAGTACTTC
.	TRBJ2-4	TRBV3-1	.	CASSQGDPGAKNIQYF	TGTGCCAGCAGCCAAGGGGACCCAGGAGCCAAAAACATTCAGTACTTC
TRBD1	TRBJ2-6	TRBV7-6	.	CASSTGQGAGANVLTF	TGTGCCAGCAGCACGGGACAGGGCGCTGGGGCCAACGTCCTGACTTTC
.	TRBJ2-1	TRBV12-3/TRBV12-4	few	CASSLEHYNEQFF	TGTGCCAGCAGTTTAGAACATTACAATGAGCAGTTCTTC
.	TRBJ2-7	TRBV7-9	few	CASSDPRAGLSSYEQYF	TGTGCCAGCAGCGATCCCCGGGCGGGGTTAAGCTCCTACGAGCAGTACTTC
.	TRBJ2-1	TRBV10-1	few	CASSDRFNEQFF	TGCGCCAGCAGTGACCGATTCAATGAGCAGTTCTTC
.	TRBJ1-3	TRBV25-1	.	CASSPIDRTSGNTIYF	TGTGCCAGCAGCCCAATAGACAGGACCTCTGGAAACACCATATATTTT
.	TRBJ2-3	TRBV20-1	few	CSANDPTSGSDTDTQYF	TGCAGTGCTAACGATCCTACCAGCGGGTCGGACACAGATACGCAGTATTTT
.	TRBJ2-1	TRBV29-1	.	CSVQTRDNAGQQFF	TGCAGCGTGCAAACCCGGGACAATGCTGGCCAGCAGTTCTTC
.	TRBJ2-1	TRBV10-3	few	CAISESRGAYNEQFF	TGTGCCATCAGTGAGTCTAGGGGGGCCTACAATGAGCAGTTCTTC
TRBD2	TRBJ2-1	TRBV7-2	.	CASILGLADYNEQFF	TGTGCCAGCATTCTAGGACTAGCGGACTACAATGAGCAGTTCTTC
TRBD1	TRBJ2-5	TRBV7-2	.	CASSLGQGGQETQYF	TGTGCCAGCAGCTTGGGACAGGGGGGCCAAGAGACCCAGTACTTC
.	TRBJ2-3	TRBV7-3	.	CASSLTGGQDSPTDTQYF	TGTGCCAGCAGCTTAACGGGGGGCCAGGATTCCCCCACAGATACGCAGTATTTT
TRBD1	TRBJ2-5	TRBV4-1	.	CASSERGDRGFVEQYF	TGCGCCAGCAGCGAGAGGGGGGACAGGGGGTTTGTAGAGCAGTACTTC
TRBD2	TRBJ2-1	TRBV15	.	CATSRAVGTSGRGDEQFF	TGTGCCACCAGCAGGGCGGTTGGGACTAGCGGGAGGGGTGATGAGCAGTTCTTC
.	TRBJ2-7	TRBV4-2	.	CASSQGPGGEQYF	TGTGCCAGCAGCCAAGGGCCAGGCGGCGAGCAGTACTTC
TRBD2	TRBJ2-7	TRBV12-3/TRBV12-4	.	CASSLLAGVAYEQYF	TGTGCCAGCAGTTTACTAGCGGGGGTAGCTTACGAGCAGTACTTC
.	TRBJ2-7	TRBV10-3	.	CAIRDQSGYEQYF	TGTGCCATCAGGGACCAGAGTGGCTACGAGCAGTACTTC
.	TRBJ1-2	TRBV6-5	.	CASSYLSRRDGYTF	TGTGCCAGCAGTTACCTGAGCAGGAGGGATGGCTACACCTTC
.	TRBJ2-7	TRBV6-4	few	CASSDDEQYF	TGTGCCAGCAGTGACGACGAGCAGTACTTC
.	TRBJ1-4	TRBV27	.	CASSFRVQGTNEELFF	TGTGCCAGCAGTTTTAGGGTTCAGGGCACTAATGAAGAACTGTTTTTT
.	TRBJ1-6	TRBV20-1	.	CSAREASGASSPLHF	TGCAGTGCTAGAGAAGCGTCAGGGGCCTCTTCACCCCTCCACTTT
.	TRBJ2-2	TRBV14	.	CASSQDRARELFF	TGTGCCAGCAGCCAAGATAGGGCCCGGGAGCTGTTTTTT
.	TRBJ2-3	TRBV6-1	.	CATLGLRADTQYF	TGTGCCACACTAGGGCTGCGGGCAGATACGCAGTATTTT
TRBD2	TRBJ2-3	TRBV5-1	few	CASSLARDSGREHRYAYF	TGCGCCAGCAGCTTAGCCAGAGATAGCGGGAGAGAGCACAGATACGCGTATTTT
TRBD2	TRBJ2-1	TRBV25-1	.	CATAGTSRYNEQFF	TGTGCCACCGCGGGGACTAGCAGATACAATGAGCAGTTCTTC
TRBD2	TRBJ2-1	TRBV6-2/TRBV6-3	many	CASSYLRGEIYNEQFF	TGTGCCAGCAGTTACTTGCGGGGGGAGATATACAATGAGCAGTTCTTC
.	TRBJ2-7	TRBV7-9	.	CASRTSGPSYEQYF	TGTGCCAGCAGGACGTCAGGTCCCAGCTACGAGCAGTACTTC
.	TRBJ2-3	TRBV28	.	CANSRGRHSTDTQYF	TGTGCCAACAGCCGAGGGCGGCATAGCACAGATACGCAGTATTTT
.	TRBJ2-7	TRBV7-9	once	CASSLDGGRAGEQYF	TGTGCCAGCAGCTTAGATGGGGGCCGTGCGGGGGAGCAGTACTTC
.	TRBJ2-2	TRBV7-2	few	CASSSGTSNTGELFF	TGTGCCAGCAGCTCCGGGACCTCGAACACCGGGGAGCTGTTTTTT
TRBD2	TRBJ2-7	TRBV10-3	.	CAISEGTSVKYEQYF	TGTGCCATCAGTGAAGGGACTAGCGTCAAATACGAGCAGTACTTC
.	TRBJ2-1	TRBV12-5	.	CASGLSLSSYNEQFF	TGTGCTAGTGGTCTCTCACTAAGCTCCTACAATGAGCAGTTCTTC
.	TRBJ2-4	TRBV28	.	CASSSGTPAKNIQYF	TGTGCCAGCAGCTCTGGGACGCCAGCCAAAAACATTCAGTACTTC
.	TRBJ2-7	TRBV10-3	.	CAISGGQPKDYEQYF	TGTGCCATCAGTGGCGGACAGCCCAAGGACTACGAGCAGTACTTC
TRBD1	TRBJ2-1	TRBV20-1	once	CRAEGQGLNEQFF	TGCAGGGCAGAGGGACAGGGGCTGAATGAGCAGTTCTTC
.	TRBJ2-7	TRBV10-3	few	CAISVNGYEQYF	TGTGCCATCAGTGTTAATGGATACGAGCAGTACTTC
.	TRBJ2-3	TRBV20-1	.	CSALQILLSTDTQYF	TGCAGTGCTCTTCAGATTCTCCTAAGCACAGATACGCAGTATTTT
TRBD2	TRBJ2-1	TRBV2	.	CASMRLAGDDEQFF	TGTGCCAGCATGAGACTAGCGGGAGATGATGAGCAGTTCTTC
.	TRBJ2-7	TRBV4-1	.	CASSQERRSGRSYEQYF	TGCGCCAGCAGCCAAGAGAGACGCAGCGGGCGATCCTACGAGCAGTACTTC
.	TRBJ2-7	TRBV5-1	.	CASSPPSMGVPGEQYF	TGCGCCAGCAGCCCCCCATCAATGGGGGTCCCCGGGGAGCAGTACTTC
.	TRBJ2-4	TRBV2	.	CASSERGVQLAKNIQYF	TGTGCCAGCAGTGAAAGGGGGGTCCAACTAGCCAAAAACATTCAGTACTTC
.	TRBJ2-3	TRBV7-3	.	CASSPGDTDTQYF	TGTGCCAGCAGCCCGGGGGACACAGATACGCAGTATTTT
TRBD1	TRBJ2-7	TRBV15	few	CATSRQDRGHEQYF	TGTGCCACCAGCAGACAAGACAGGGGCCACGAGCAGTACTTC
TRBD2	TRBJ2-1	TRBV5-1	.	CASSLTGLGLYNEQFF	TGCGCCAGCAGCTTGACGGGACTAGGCCTTTACAATGAGCAGTTCTTC
.	TRBJ1-1	TRBV18	few	CASSPEGSSTEAFF	TGTGCCAGCTCCCCTGAGGGATCGAGCACTGAAGCTTTCTTT
.	TRBJ1-1	TRBV10-3	.	CAISIQGTDTEAFF	TGTGCCATCAGCATACAGGGCACGGACACTGAAGCTTTCTTT
.	TRBJ2-7	TRBV7-2	.	CASSRTGGTERIKDYEQYF	TGTGCCAGCAGCCGAACCGGGGGCACCGAGCGGATCAAAGACTACGAGCAGTACTTC
.	TRBJ1-4	TRBV6-1	.	CASSESGQKKLFF	TGTGCCAGCAGTGAATCGGGACAAAAAAAACTGTTTTTT
.	TRBJ2-1	TRBV4-2	few	CASSLQGGLGYNEQFF	TGTGCCAGCAGCCTCCAGGGGGGACTAGGCTACAATGAGCAGTTCTTC
TRBD1	TRBJ2-3	TRBV6-6	.	CASSGQGRTDTQYF	TGTGCCAGCAGCGGACAGGGAAGGACAGATACGCAGTATTTT
TRBD2	TRBJ2-5	TRBV9	.	CASSDTSGSHGQYF	TGTGCCAGCAGCGACACTAGCGGGAGCCACGGGCAGTACTTC
TRBD2	TRBJ2-1	TRBV4-1	.	CASSQDGLLAVPQFF	TGCGCCAGCAGCCAAGATGGGCTACTAGCGGTACCCCAGTTCTTC
TRBD2	TRBJ2-1	TRBV12-3/TRBV12-4	few	CASSPSGSPYNEQFF	TGTGCCAGCAGTCCGAGCGGGAGTCCCTACAATGAGCAGTTCTTC
.	TRBJ2-5	TRBV18	few	CASSPLRGKETQYF	TGTGCCAGCTCACCATTGAGGGGCAAAGAGACCCAGTACTTC
TRBD1	TRBJ2-1	TRBV5-1	many	CASSPGGSYNEQFF	TGTGCCAGCAGCCCAGGGGGCTCCTACAATGAGCAGTTCTTC